These 29 T cell receptor beta chains originate from one sample sequenced in a study of T cells in Graves' hyperthyroidism and ophthalmopathy. Researchers took RNA transcripts and amplified the TCR beta CDR3 regions from them. The HTBI primer set drove a first-round RT-PCR of the TCR CDR3. TCRdb reprocessed the multiplex PCR reads via MiXCR and lists one record per CDR3 protein. The sample lists roughly 560,000 distinct CDR3 sequences, approximately 14% seen once, with around 4% in the top ten. The material sequenced was blood. The receptor set was obtained from a woman aged 40 to 50 with Graves' ophthalmopathy.

This clonotype appeared a few times. The rearrangement joins TRBV11-1 to TRBJ2-7, with 8 bases aligning to TRBD1. J gave up 6 bases and V 0 bases, and 19 bases lay outside the gene matches. CDR1 and CDR2 (germline): SGHAT, FQDESV (reference sequence). There are 19 residues in the CDR3. The CDR3 protein is CASSLARGTGGPRSPEQYF. As DNA, the CDR3 is TGTGCCAGCAGCTTAGCGCGGGGAACAGGGGGTCCGAGAAGCCCCGAGCAGTACTTC.

This clonotype was counted ten times or more. This chain joins TRBV20-1 and TRBJ1-5; D might be TRBD1 (6 bases). The CDR3 runs 13 residues. CDR1 DFQATT and CDR2 SNEGSKA come from the germline V gene (reference sequence). Between the trimmed V and J ends, which lost 4 bases and 1 base, there was a span of 8 bases. The CDR3 region is CSATGVSNQPQHF. The DNA for the CDR3 is TGCAGTGCTACAGGGGTGAGCAATCAGCCCCAGCATTTT.

This clonotype was seen at least ten times. This chain uses TRBV4-3 with TRBJ2-7; D remains ambiguous. CDR3 length: 14 residues. The germline V and J ends were trimmed by 4 bases and 2 bases, with 12 bases remaining between them. CDR1 LGHNA and CDR2 YSLEER come from the germline V gene. Written as DNA, the CDR3 is TGCGCCAGCAGCCCATTGACCCGCCCCTACGAGCAGTACTTC. Protein sequence: CASSPLTRPYEQYF.

This clonotype has just a few counts. A much bigger clone sits one base away, suggesting this may be a read error. This chain connects TRBV28 to TRBJ2-5, with 7 nucleotides matching TRBD1. The germline V gene encodes CDR1 MDHEN and CDR2 SYDVKM. Trimming cost V 5 bases and J 7 bases; bases outside gene matches: 13. This CDR3 comprises 15 residues. The DNA of the CDR3 is TGTGCCAGCAGTGCTGGGGAAGGGGGCCGAGGGACCCAGTACTTC. Residues: CASSAGEGGRGTQYF.

The chain links TRBV25-1 to TRBJ1-3; D not resolved. V was shortened by 4 bases and J by 4 bases, with 17 bases between the two germline ends. The germline gives CDR1 MGHDK, CDR2 SYGVNS. The CDR3 sequence is 16 residues long. CDR3 residues: CASSASWELFGNTIYF. For the CDR3, the DNA is TGTGCCAGCAGTGCCTCCTGGGAACTCTTCGGAAACACCATATATTTT.

CDR3 sequence: CSALWGPYNSPLHF. The CDR3 coding sequence is TGCAGTGCTTTATGGGGGCCGTATAATTCACCCCTCCACTTT. This sequence joins TRBV20-1 and TRBJ1-6, with D possibly being TRBD1 (6 bases). This CDR3 spans 14 amino acids. V was pared by 5 bases and J by 4 bases, with 12 bases between. CDR1 is DFQATT and CDR2 is SNEGSKA in the germline V gene (reference sequence).

The gene calls are TRBV9 and TRBJ2-6; 14 bases line up with TRBD2. CDR1 is SGDLS and CDR2 is YYNGEE in the germline V gene. The junction had 10 bases not matched to a gene; V was cut back by 3 bases and J by 2 bases. The CDR3 loop spans 20 amino acids. DNA of the CDR3: TGTGCCAGCAGCGCCGGGACTAGCGGGAGTATCCGACCTGGGGCCAACGTCCTGACTTTC. This translates into CASSAGTSGSIRPGANVLTF.

The chain recombines TRBV5-1 with TRBJ1-2, with no clear D. V shed 4 bases and J shed 3 bases, with 10 bases lying between them. This CDR3 region has 13 residues. Germline lookup yields CDR1 SGHRS and CDR2 YFSETQ. In DNA, the CDR3 is TGCGCCAGCAGCGTGGACGGAGACTATGGCTACACCTTC. It yields the protein CASSVDGDYGYTF.

V and J are TRBV7-2 and TRBJ1-5; D gene ambiguous. Looked up from germline, CDR1 is SGHTA and CDR2 is FQGNSA. This CDR3 spans 13 amino acids. V lost 0 bases and J lost 11, with 11 bases in between. The CDR3 here is CASSLAGPRSQHF. The CDR3 DNA reads TGTGCCAGCAGCTTAGCGGGCCCCAGATCCCAGCATTTT.

A few counts support this clonotype. The chain combines TRBV10-3 with TRBJ1-2, with unresolved D. Germline V lookup: CDR1 ENHRY, CDR2 SYGVKD. V was shortened by 2 bases and J by 4 bases, with 8 bases between the two germline ends. This CDR3 has 13 residues. The CDR3 loop reads CAISEGSSYGYTF. CDR3 bases: TGTGCCATCAGTGAGGGCAGCTCCTATGGCTACACCTTC.

The table lists this clonotype with many counts. The chain couples TRBV6-1 to TRBJ2-7, with 7 bases fitting TRBD1. The trim removed 4 bases at V and 3 bases at J, leaving 6 bases unmatched. The length of the CDR3 is 14 residues. The V gene's germline CDR1 is MNHNS and CDR2 SASEGT. CDR3 DNA: TGTGCCAGCAGTGCCCGGGACAGTGACTACGAGCAGTACTTC. This sequence encodes CASSARDSDYEQYF.

This clonotype appeared many times. The chain couples TRBV24-1 to TRBJ2-5, with a tentative D call TRBD1 (5 bases). The CDR3 has 13 residues. Germline V CDR1 and CDR2: KGHDR, SFDVKD. The V gene lost 3 bases and the J gene lost 2 bases, with 6 bases spanning the gap. CDR3 loop: CATSDAGQETQYF. CDR3 DNA: TGTGCCACCAGTGATGCAGGGCAAGAGACCCAGTACTTC.

This clonotype was picked up one time. V and J are TRBV30 and TRBJ1-5; D is unclear. Germline V gives CDR1 GTSNPN, CDR2 SVGIG (reference sequence). The germline V and J ends were trimmed by 5 bases and 7 bases, with 12 bases remaining between them. There are 12 residues in the CDR3. CDR3 in DNA: TGTGCCTGGGACCATTCAGGCCAGCCCCAGCATTTT. Amino acids: CAWDHSGQPQHF.

In this sample, this clonotype turned up many times. CDR3 region: CASSLAGRDTEAFF. CDR3 sequence (DNA): TGTGCCAGCAGCTTAGCGGGCAGGGACACTGAAGCTTTCTTT. The rearrangement links TRBV11-3 to TRBJ1-1, with a possible D match to TRBD1 (5 bases). V lost 1 base to trimming and J lost 3 bases, with 9 bases between them. Germline lookup yields CDR1 SGHNT and CDR2 YENEEA. This CDR3 comprises 14 residues.

This clonotype was seen ten or more times. This chain connects TRBV12-3 or TRBV12-4 to TRBJ2-5; tentative D call: TRBD2 (6 bases). This CDR3 contains 15 residues. V dropped 1 base and J dropped 5 bases, with 14 bases sitting between them. CDR3 sequence: CASSLDTSRGETQYF. The CDR3 coding sequence is TGTGCCAGCAGTTTAGATACTAGCCGCGGGGAGACCCAGTACTTC.

In its sample, this clonotype was seen many times. This chain uses TRBV20-1 with TRBJ1-5; D might be TRBD1 (6 bases). Germline CDR1 reads DFQATT; CDR2 reads SNEGSKA (reference sequence). V was shortened by 4 bases and J by 6 bases, with 13 bases between the two germline ends. The length of the CDR3 is 13 residues. CDR3 region: CSAIRGPLQPQHF. For the CDR3, the DNA is TGCAGTGCTATACGGGGGCCGCTTCAGCCCCAGCATTTT.

This clonotype was recorded at least ten times. J is TRBJ2-2 and V is TRBV5-1, with D unclear. The CDR3 sequence is 14 residues long. Per the germline V gene, CDR1 is SGHRS and CDR2 is YFSETQ. Trimming removed 0 bases from V and 7 bases from J, with 10 bases in between. The CDR3 sequence is CASSLGGDHGELFF. CDR3 sequence (DNA): TGCGCCAGCAGCTTGGGGGGTGATCACGGGGAGCTGTTTTTT.

V and J are TRBV15 and TRBJ1-1; D not certain. Between the trimmed V and J ends, which lost 3 bases and 5 bases, there was a span of 10 bases. The length of the CDR3 is 13 residues. Germline CDR1 LNHNV, CDR2 YYDKDF (reference sequence). Written as DNA, the CDR3 is TGTGCCACCAGCAGCTCCGGAGAGACTGAAGCTTTCTTT. Its translation: CATSSSGETEAFF. Combining the CDR3 with reference TRBV15 and TRBJ1-1 gives the whole variable domain DAMVIQNPRYQVTQFGKPVTLSCSQTLNHNVMYWYQQKSSQAPKLLFHYYDKDFNNEADTPDNFQSRRPNTSFCFLDIRSPGLGDTAMYLCATSSSGETEAFFGQGTRLTVV.

This clonotype has ten or more counts. The chain employs TRBV7-2 and TRBJ1-1; D is undetermined. In germline, CDR1 is SGHTA, CDR2 FQGNSA. V lost 5 bases and J lost 7, with 11 bases in between. This CDR3 comprises 12 residues. This CDR3 reads CASSPWTDEAFF. For the CDR3, the DNA is TGTGCCAGCAGCCCCTGGACGGATGAAGCTTTCTTT. The full variable domain, in which reference TRBV7-2 and TRBJ1-1 provide the parts outside the CDR3, is GAGVSQSPSNKVTEKGKDVELRCDPISGHTALYWYRQSLGQGLEFLIYFQGNSAPDKSGLPSDRFSAERTGGSVSTLTIQRTQQEDSAVYLCASSPWTDEAFFGQGTRLTVV.

The rearrangement uses TRBV18 and TRBJ1-1; D call uncertain. The CDR3 runs to 13 residues. CDR1 KGHSH and CDR2 LQKENI come from the germline V gene. V was trimmed by 3 bases and J by 5 bases, leaving 10 bases between them. DNA for the CDR3: TGTGCCAGCTCACCTAACGTAGAGACTGAAGCTTTCTTT. This encodes CASSPNVETEAFF. The variable domain in full, completed from reference TRBV18 and TRBJ1-1, reads NAGVMQNPRHLVRRRGQEARLRCSPMKGHSHVYWYRQLPEEGLKFMVYLQKENIIDESGMPKERFSAEFPKEGPSILRIQQVVRGDSAAYFCASSPNVETEAFFGQGTRLTVV.

Written as DNA, the CDR3 is TGTGCCTGCACTTCTGACAGGGACGGCGAGCAGTACTTC. It translates to CACTSDRDGEQYF. This chain links TRBV6-2 or TRBV6-3 with TRBJ2-7, with 7 bases matching TRBD1. Trimming cost V 11 bases and J 6 bases; bases outside gene matches: 13. This CDR3 region has 13 residues. CDR1 is MNHEY and CDR2 is SVGEGT in the germline V gene.

The sample holds many counts of this clonotype. V usage is TRBV10-3 and J usage is TRBJ1-1; 7 bases match TRBD1. Looked up from germline, CDR1 is ENHRY and CDR2 is SYGVKD. The CDR3 consists of 15 residues. Trimming cost V 0 bases and J 4 bases; bases outside gene matches: 5. CDR3 DNA sequence: TGTGCCATCAGTGAGTCGAGGGGGCGCGGCACTGAAGCTTTCTTT. Amino acids: CAISESRGRGTEAFF.

This clonotype was recorded at least ten times. The chain uses TRBV19 and TRBJ2-3; D not resolved. The CDR3 is 13 amino acids. Germline V gene sequence: CDR1 LNHDA, CDR2 SQIVND (reference sequence). With 5 bases removed from V and 2 bases from J, the gap between germline ends came to 8 bases. Here the CDR3 reads CASSSRHTDTQYF. Here the CDR3 DNA reads TGTGCCAGTAGTTCGAGACACACAGATACGCAGTATTTT.

This clonotype was seen ten or more times. The chain employs TRBV28 and TRBJ1-1; D may be TRBD1 (5 bases). The CDR3 is made up of 11 amino acids. Trimming stripped 8 bases from V and 4 bases from J, with 8 bases between. From germline, CDR1 is MDHEN and CDR2 SYDVKM. The CDR3 here is CASEGFTEAFF. The CDR3 DNA sequence: TGTGCCAGCGAGGGGTTCACTGAAGCTTTCTTT.

This clonotype occurred a few times. V is TRBV14 and J is TRBJ1-2; D call uncertain. The germline gives CDR1 SGHDN, CDR2 FVKESK. V dropped 4 bases and J dropped 0 bases, with 12 bases sitting between them. The CDR3 is 15 residues long. The CDR3 sequence is CASSPRAPANYGYTF. CDR3 bases: TGTGCCAGCAGCCCCCGGGCGCCTGCTAACTATGGCTACACCTTC.

In its sample, this clonotype was seen many times. The chain links TRBV18 to TRBJ2-5, with no clear D. Germline V gene sequence: CDR1 KGHSH, CDR2 LQKENI. The CDR3 covers 15 residues. V was clipped by 4 bases and J by 0 bases, with 12 bases between them. The CDR3 reads CASSLRIPYQETQYF. The CDR3 bases are TGTGCCAGCTCACTTCGAATTCCCTACCAAGAGACCCAGTACTTC.

This clonotype was picked up many times. As DNA, the CDR3 is TGTGCCAGCGGTCTGTACCAAGAGACCCAGTACTTC. As protein: CASGLYQETQYF. This chain links TRBV27 with TRBJ2-5, with D unresolved. The V gene lost 8 bases and the J gene lost 0 bases, with 7 bases spanning the gap. CDR1 and CDR2 from the germline V gene are MNHEY and SMNVEV (reference sequence). This CDR3 region has 12 residues.

This clonotype was observed at least ten times. It is unclear where the CDR3 begins or ends on the DNA, so no DNA is shown, and the CDR3 is as TCRdb lists it. The chain joins TRBV11-3 to TRBJ2-7; the table's D call of TRBD1 was not tested on the DNA. With termini counted, the CDR3 has 13 amino acids. CDR1 SGHNT and CDR2 YENEEA come from the germline V gene. CDR3 amino acids: CASSFGPGYEQYF.

This clonotype was observed many times. The chain is built from TRBV24-1 and TRBJ1-5; D is possibly TRBD1 (6 bases). The CDR3 extends over 16 amino acids. Trimming cost V 4 bases and J 0 bases, with 12 bases left between them. Germline CDR1 KGHDR, CDR2 SFDVKD. The CDR3 protein is CATSEGTLYSNQPQHF. The CDR3 DNA follows: TGTGCCACCAGTGAGGGGACACTTTATAGCAATCAGCCCCAGCATTTT.